These T cell receptor beta chains were read from a single sample in a study of cytotoxic CD8 clonotypes in ibrutinib-treated CLL. Using immunoSEQ multiplex PCR, the repertoire was profiled, and TCRdb retains in-frame clones only, with some absent. The sample records over 45,000 clones, nearly 55% being singletons. The source was PBMCs, collected at disease progression, from a patient treated with ibrutinib. The receptors here all came from a human donor with chronic lymphocytic leukemia. Each CDR3 is given with its conserved first and last residue. Each record gives: D gene, J gene, clone size, V gene, CDR3 DNA, CDR3 protein. D genes are given only for firm matches. The size of a clone is reported for some rows only, either as once, few or many, or as a class for expanded clones.

-	TRBJ2-7	-	TRBV5-1	TGCGCCAGCAGCTTAGATAGGGTAACCTACGAGCAGTACTTC	CASSLDRVTYEQYF
-	TRBJ1-5	many	TRBV28	TGTGCCAGCAGTTTGGGGAGGGATGCTCAGCCCCAGCATTTT	CASSLGRDAQPQHF
TRBD1	TRBJ2-1	-	TRBV7-2	TGTGCCAGCGGGGACAGGGTGGCTGAGCAGTTCTTC	CASGDRVAEQFF
-	TRBJ1-1	-	TRBV14	TGTGCCAGCAGCCAAGGGGGGTTTGAAGCTTTCTTT	CASSQGGFEAFF
TRBD1	TRBJ1-2	few	TRBV28	TGTGCCAGCAGGGTAGACAGGGGGGCCTATGGCTACACCTTC	CASRVDRGAYGYTF
-	TRBJ2-1	-	TRBV7-9	TGTGCCAGCAGCTTTTACAATGAGCAGTTCTTC	CASSFYNEQFF
-	TRBJ2-7	-	TRBV19	TGTGCCAGTAGTCCCCAGGGCGGCTACGAGCAGTACTTC	CASSPQGGYEQYF
-	TRBJ2-2	-	TRBV18	TGTGCCAGCTCACCCCTCACCGGGGAGCTGTTTTTT	CASSPLTGELFF
TRBD1	TRBJ1-6	few	TRBV19	TGTGCCAGTAGCCGTGGGACAGCCTATAATTCACCCCTCCACTTT	CASSRGTAYNSPLHF
TRBD1	TRBJ2-7	-	TRBV28	TGTGCCAGCGGACAGGGGGACTCCTACGAGCAGTACTTC	CASGQGDSYEQYF
-	TRBJ2-2	-	TRBV6-5	TGTGCCAGCAGTAGACCCAACACCGGGGAGCTGTTTTTT	CASSRPNTGELFF
-	TRBJ2-5	few	TRBV5-1	TGCGCCAGCAGCTTGGCATTACACCAAGAGACCCAGTACTTC	CASSLALHQETQYF